A single sample is the source of the 25 T cell receptor beta chains below, sequenced in a study of shared clonotypes between healthy human individuals. Generated by immunoSEQ multiplex PCR, the TCRdb table keeps only in-frame clones and is missing some. The sample shows some 2 million clones, 85% to 95% of them seen only once. Sequenced: naive CD4+ T cells sorted from blood. Subset in this sample: CD45RA+ positively selected. These receptors all come from a man younger than 35 in good health.

This chain joins TRBV6-5 and TRBJ2-3, with D possibly matching TRBD2 (7 bases). Germline V CDR1 and CDR2: MNHEY, SVGAGI. V was cut by 5 bases and J by 3 bases, with 15 bases left in between. The CDR3 spans 15 residues. The CDR3 region is CASSQWGGRTDTQYF. The CDR3 DNA is TGTGCCAGCAGTCAGTGGGGGGGGCGTACAGATACGCAGTATTTT.

The V call is TRBV11-2, the J call TRBJ1-3, with unresolved D. V lost 6 bases and J 0 bases, leaving 18 bases between the germline ends. CDR1 and CDR2 (germline): SGHAT, FQNNGV. The CDR3 covers 17 residues. DNA for the CDR3: TGTGCCAGCAGTAAAAGCCGAGCTAGTTTCTCTGGAAACACCATATATTTT. The encoded protein is CASSKSRASFSGNTIYF.

V is TRBV30 and J is TRBJ2-7; D perhaps matches TRBD1 (6 bases). In germline, CDR1 is GTSNPN, CDR2 SVGIG (reference sequence). Trimming pared 0 bases from V and 4 bases from J, leaving 19 bases between. There are 16 residues in the CDR3. The CDR3 nucleotides read TGTGCCTGGAGTGTACCCCGGACAGCCAACAGGTACGAGCAGTACTTC. Its translation is CAWSVPRTANRYEQYF.

This clone was recorded once. The chain's CDR3 is CASSISSAVLETQYF. CDR3 coding DNA: TGTGCCAGTAGTATCTCCAGCGCGGTTTTAGAGACCCAGTACTTC. The V gene is TRBV19, the J gene TRBJ2-5; D not certain. Trimming took off 3 bases at V and 4 bases at J, with 15 bases between the two ends. CDR3 length equals 15 residues. Looked up from germline, CDR1 is LNHDA and CDR2 is SQIVND (reference sequence).

The chain uses TRBV10-1 and TRBJ2-2; 9 nucleotides line up with TRBD1. Germline CDR1 is WNHNN and CDR2 is SYGVQD (reference sequence). After removal of 6 bases from V and 7 bases from J, the junction contained 3 bases not matched to a gene. The CDR3 consists of 13 residues. CDR3 sequence: CASRQGAGGELFF. The CDR3, as DNA: TGCGCCAGCAGACAGGGGGCCGGCGGGGAGCTGTTTTTT.

The chain has TRBV19 and TRBJ2-7, with D possibly matching TRBD2 (6 bases). The germline V gene encodes CDR1 LNHDA and CDR2 SQIVND (reference sequence). The CDR3 runs 16 residues. V shed 7 bases and J shed 6 bases, with 25 bases lying between them. The CDR3, as DNA: TGTGCCAGTACCAAGGGACCTTTCCAAGGAGGGACCGAGCAGTACTTC. Its translation is CASTKGPFQGGTEQYF.

This CDR3 is CASVARNTGELFF. The CDR3 region has the DNA TGTGCTAGCGTGGCGAGGAACACCGGGGAGCTGTTTTTT. This chain links TRBV7-7 with TRBJ2-2, with D possibly matching TRBD2 (5 bases). The CDR3 consists of 13 residues. The germline gives CDR1 SSHAT, CDR2 FNYEAQ (reference sequence).

In the case of this clone: Germline is not matched at one junction end, which may reflect a read error. V is TRBV6-5 and J is TRBJ1-1; 8 bases are a match to TRBD1. Looked up from germline, CDR1 is MNHEY and CDR2 is SVGAGI. The CDR3 runs to 13 residues. CDR3 nucleotides: TGTGCCAGCTCCTTGGACAGGGTCTTCGCGCGTATCTTT. Residues: CASSLDRVFARIF.

The chain uses TRBV28 and TRBJ2-7; 12 nucleotides line up with TRBD2. The germline CDR1 and CDR2 sequences are MDHEN and SYDVKM. There are 18 residues in the CDR3. Germline trimming cut 3 bases from V and 2 bases from J; bases unmatched to any gene: 11. The CDR3 is CASSFLGTSGPTPYEQYF. The CDR3 coding sequence is TGTGCCAGCAGTTTTCTTGGGACTAGCGGGCCGACGCCCTACGAGCAGTACTTC.

This rearrangement joins TRBV7-6 to TRBJ2-3, with TRBD2 identical over 8 bases. Looked up from germline, CDR1 is SGHVS and CDR2 is FNYEAQ. V gave up 5 bases and J gave up 4 bases; unmatched junction bases: 11. CDR3 size: 16 residues. The CDR3, as DNA: TGTGCCAGCAGCCCAGTACGGGAGGGCGTAGCAGATACGCAGTATTTT. This encodes CASSPVREGVADTQYF.

In the case of this clone: Other nucleotide sequences from this sample produce the same CDR3. This chain uses TRBV30 with TRBJ2-5, with D perhaps TRBD1 (5 bases). V was shortened by 4 bases and J by 2 bases, with 8 bases between the two germline ends. The CDR3 totals 12 residues. CDR1 is GTSNPN and CDR2 is SVGIG in the germline V gene (reference sequence). The CDR3 loop reads CAWTTGQETQYF. The CDR3 DNA follows: TGTGCCTGGACTACAGGACAAGAGACCCAGTACTTC. Combining the CDR3 with reference TRBV30 and TRBJ2-5 gives the whole variable domain SQTIHQWPATLVQPVGSPLSLECTVEGTSNPNLYWYRQAAGRGLQLLFYSVGIGQISSEVPQNLSASRPQDRQFILSSKKLLLSDSGFYLCAWTTGQETQYFGPGTRLLVL.

This clone was seen once. The chain joins TRBV6-1 to TRBJ1-2; no definite D call. The CDR3 has 15 residues. Germline V gives CDR1 MNHNS, CDR2 SASEGT. V lost 3 bases to trimming and J lost 2 bases, with 13 bases between them. The CDR3, as DNA: TGTGCCAGCAGTGAGTCGATGAGGGTGAACTATGGCTACACCTTC. Residues: CASSESMRVNYGYTF.

The chain employs TRBV30 and TRBJ2-7; no firm D call. The germline CDR1 and CDR2 sequences are GTSNPN and SVGIG (reference sequence). The CDR3 extends over 14 amino acids. V dropped 0 bases and J dropped 0 bases, with 9 bases sitting between them. CDR3 sequence (DNA): TGTGCCTGGAGTGTAAGGGCGAGCTCCTACGAGCAGTACTTC. Amino acids: CAWSVRASSYEQYF. Complete variable domain (other parts from reference TRBV30 and TRBJ2-7): SQTIHQWPATLVQPVGSPLSLECTVEGTSNPNLYWYRQAAGRGLQLLFYSVGIGQISSEVPQNLSASRPQDRQFILSSKKLLLSDSGFYLCAWSVRASSYEQYFGPGTRLTVT.

The chain recombines TRBV9 with TRBJ1-5; a weak D match, TRBD1 (6 bases). This CDR3 spans 15 amino acids. Germline lookup yields CDR1 SGDLS and CDR2 YYNGEE. V lost 0 bases and J lost 4, with 11 bases in between. CDR3 nucleotides: TGTGCCAGCAGCGTAGAAGGACAGAAAAATCAGCCCCAGCATTTT. It encodes CASSVEGQKNQPQHF.

CDR3 residues: CASSLSGGAYSYEQYF. The CDR3 DNA reads TGCGCCAGCAGCCTTAGCGGGGGGGCCTATAGCTACGAGCAGTACTTC. The chain recombines TRBV5-1 with TRBJ2-7; 11 nucleotides line up with TRBD2. The CDR3 is made up of 16 amino acids. Trimming took 4 bases from V and 3 from J; bases not matched to a gene: 9. Germline CDR1 reads SGHRS; CDR2 reads YFSETQ. The whole variable domain, remainder taken from reference TRBV5-1 and TRBJ2-7, is KAGVTQTPRYLIKTRGQQVTLSCSPISGHRSVSWYQQTPGQGLQFLFEYFSETQRNKGNFPGRFSGRQFSNSRSEMNVSTLELGDSALYLCASSLSGGAYSYEQYFGPGTRLTVT.

V gene TRBV7-9 combines with J gene TRBJ2-2; no clear D. In germline, CDR1 is SEHNR, CDR2 FQNEAQ (reference sequence). This CDR3 is built from 16 residues. Between the trimmed V and J ends, which lost 10 bases and 0 bases, there was a span of 18 bases. The CDR3 sequence is CATTIPGPTNTGELFF. The CDR3, as DNA: TGTGCCACCACCATCCCGGGTCCGACGAACACCGGGGAGCTGTTTTTT.

This chain connects TRBV5-6 to TRBJ2-7; no firm D call. The CDR3 sequence is 13 residues long. CDR1 and CDR2 (germline): SGHDT, YYEEEE. The V end lost 0 bases, the J end lost 6 bases, and 10 bases lay between the germline ends. In nucleotides, the CDR3 is TGTGCCAGCAGCTTGGTGGTGCCAGGCGAGCAGTACTTC. This translates into CASSLVVPGEQYF. The whole variable domain, filled in from reference TRBV5-6 and TRBJ2-7, reads DAGVTQSPTHLIKTRGQQVTLRCSPKSGHDTVSWYQQALGQGPQFIFQYYEEEERQRGNFPDRFSGHQFPNYSSELNVNALLLGDSALYLCASSLVVPGEQYFGPGTRLTVT.

This clone is a singleton in its sample. J is TRBJ2-5 and V is TRBV19, with 10 nucleotides matching TRBD1. The V and J ends lost 5 bases and 4 bases, in that order; junction bases with no gene match: 4. This CDR3 has 14 amino acids. Germline V CDR1 and CDR2: LNHDA, SQIVND (reference sequence). CDR3 sequence: CASSSGQGGETQYF. Here the CDR3 DNA reads TGTGCCAGTAGTTCAGGACAGGGGGGAGAGACCCAGTACTTC.

This chain links TRBV28 with TRBJ1-2; D might be TRBD1 (5 bases). Germline values: CDR1 MDHEN, CDR2 SYDVKM. The CDR3 is 15 residues long. V was shortened by 5 bases and J by 4 bases, with 17 bases between the two germline ends. As DNA, the CDR3 is TGTGCCAGCAGTACCTTAACAGGCAACCCCTATGGCTACACCTTC. It specifies CASSTLTGNPYGYTF.

The V gene is TRBV6-5, the J gene TRBJ1-4; D not resolved. Germline V gives CDR1 MNHEY, CDR2 SVGAGI. The germline V and J ends were trimmed by 5 bases and 5 bases, with 9 bases remaining between them. The CDR3 extends over 13 amino acids. CDR3 DNA: TGTGCCAGCAGTAAACGCAAGAATGAAAAACTGTTTTTT. Translating it yields CASSKRKNEKLFF.

The chain combines TRBV19 with TRBJ2-3; 15 positions match TRBD2. The V segment lost 4 bases and the J segment 8 bases; nucleotides outside the gene matches: 4. The CDR3 is made up of 15 amino acids. Germline V gene sequence: CDR1 LNHDA, CDR2 SQIVND (reference sequence). CDR3 coding DNA: TGTGCCAGTAGTAACGGACTAGCGGGAGGGCCTACGCAGTATTTT. Protein: CASSNGLAGGPTQYF.

J is TRBJ2-1 and V is TRBV7-2; 9 nucleotides agree with TRBD2. The V gene's germline CDR1 is SGHTA and CDR2 FQGNSA. The CDR3 is made up of 17 amino acids. Trimming took 4 bases from V and 7 from J; bases not matched to a gene: 14. CDR3 sequence reads: CASSSSGAGGRRNEQFF. Written as DNA, the CDR3 is TGTGCCAGCAGCTCTAGCGGTGCGGGGGGGCGGCGAAATGAGCAGTTCTTC. Full variable domain (rest looked up from reference TRBV7-2 and TRBJ2-1): GAGVSQSPSNKVTEKGKDVELRCDPISGHTALYWYRQSLGQGLEFLIYFQGNSAPDKSGLPSDRFSAERTGGSVSTLTIQRTQQEDSAVYLCASSSSGAGGRRNEQFFGPGTRLTVL.

The CDR3 nucleotides read TGTGCCAGCAGCACAGGGGCCTCCTACAATGAGCAGTTCTTC. This gives the protein CASSTGASYNEQFF. The chain joins TRBV4-2 to TRBJ2-1, with 7 bases aligning to TRBD1. Germline lookup yields CDR1 LGHNA and CDR2 YNFKEQ. The CDR3 length is 14 residues. Trimming cost V 5 bases and J 0 bases; bases outside gene matches: 1.

The chain couples TRBV10-3 to TRBJ2-3; maybe TRBD2 (6 bases). Germline lookup yields CDR1 ENHRY and CDR2 SYGVKD. The germline V and J ends were trimmed by 2 bases and 0 bases, with 12 bases remaining between them. The CDR3 has 16 residues. DNA of the CDR3: TGTGCCATCAGTGAGGCCCCTGGGGGGAGCACAGATACGCAGTATTTT. Protein sequence: CAISEAPGGSTDTQYF.

This clone was observed once. The chain couples TRBV5-1 to TRBJ2-2, with 11 bases fitting TRBD2. The CDR3 is made up of 16 amino acids. The germline V gene has CDR1 SGHRS and CDR2 YFSETQ. J gave up 7 bases and V 5 bases, and 10 bases lay outside the gene matches. DNA of the CDR3: TGCGCCAGCAGACGCCTAACTAGCGGGGGATTCGGGGAGCTGTTTTTT. It codes for CASRRLTSGGFGELFF.